These 15 T cell receptor beta chains were sequenced from one sample in a study of cytomegalovirus exposure and HLA in healthy donors. PCR employed 60 Vbeta and 13 Jbeta primers. Libraries were prepared by immunoSEQ multiplex PCR; TCRdb keeps only in-frame clonotypes and omits some of them. The sample has some 200,000 clones, 70% to 80% seen once. The sequencing sample was made of PBMCs. The receptors shown here come from a male donor in good health and CMV-seropositive.

The chain carries TRBV18 and TRBJ2-5; the D gene is possibly TRBD2 (5 bases). Germline V gives CDR1 KGHSH, CDR2 LQKENI. V was clipped by 3 bases and J by 11 bases, with 22 bases between them. This CDR3 has 15 residues. The CDR3 region is CASSPTQTGLREQYF. Written as DNA, the CDR3 is TGTGCCAGCTCACCCACCCAGACCGGCTTAAGGGAGCAGTACTTC.

V and J are TRBV9 and TRBJ2-5, with 8 bases matching TRBD1. With the DNA end fitting TRBJ2-7 better, the J assignment may be wrong. The germline CDR1 and CDR2 sequences are SGDLS and YYNGEE. The CDR3 length is 16 residues. CDR3 sequence reads: CASSVVGETGAVEQYF. Written as DNA, the CDR3 is TGTGCCAGCAGCGTAGTGGGGGAGACAGGGGCGGTCGAGCAGTACTTC.

This sequence joins TRBV7-2 and TRBJ2-5, with 14 bases fitting TRBD2. The DNA end favors TRBJ2-7, so the J call may be wrong. CDR1 and CDR2 from the germline V gene are SGHTA and FQGNSA. There are 17 residues in the CDR3. CDR3: CASSYGLAGGRNTEQYF. As DNA, the CDR3 is TGTGCCAGCAGCTACGGACTAGCGGGAGGCCGAAATACCGAGCAGTACTTC.

As for this clone: Other DNA sequences in this sample translate to the same CDR3. This chain uses TRBV6-5 with TRBJ2-7, with a tentative D call TRBD2 (5 bases). The length of the CDR3 is 12 residues. The ends were cut back, 9 bases at V and 0 bases at J, with 9 bases in the middle. From germline, CDR1 is MNHEY and CDR2 SVGAGI. Written as DNA, the CDR3 is TGTGCCAGTTCTCGGGACTCCTACGAGCAGTACTTC. Its translation: CASSRDSYEQYF.

This clone came up a few times. V gene TRBV5-1 combines with J gene TRBJ2-5; D unresolved. Trimming removed 0 bases from V and 5 bases from J, with 11 bases in between. CDR1 and CDR2 (germline): SGHRS, YFSETQ. The CDR3 has 14 residues. The CDR3 sequence is CASSLAAGEETQYF. The CDR3 DNA is TGCGCCAGCAGCTTGGCCGCAGGCGAGGAGACCCAGTACTTC.

The count of this clone is one. V usage is TRBV5-1 and J usage is TRBJ1-1; 8 nucleotides agree with TRBD1. The CDR3 contains 14 residues. With 9 bases clipped from V and 1 base from J, the junction kept 8 bases outside the gene matches. CDR1 is SGHRS, CDR2 YFSETQ, per germline. Written as DNA, the CDR3 is TGCGCCACTTCGTCAACAGGGGGGAACACTGAAGCTTTCTTT. Protein sequence: CATSSTGGNTEAFF.

The chain carries TRBV18 and TRBJ2-2; 13 nucleotides line up with TRBD2. Germline V lookup: CDR1 KGHSH, CDR2 LQKENI. J gave up 4 bases and V 5 bases, and 7 bases lay outside the gene matches. The CDR3 is made up of 17 amino acids. The DNA of the CDR3 is TGTGCCAGCTCAGGACTAGCGGGAGCCCCGGGCACCGGGGAGCTGTTTTTT. As protein: CASSGLAGAPGTGELFF. Variable domain in full (rest from reference TRBV18 and TRBJ2-2): NAGVMQNPRHLVRRRGQEARLRCSPMKGHSHVYWYRQLPEEGLKFMVYLQKENIIDESGMPKERFSAEFPKEGPSILRIQQVVRGDSAAYFCASSGLAGAPGTGELFFGEGSRLTVL.

The chain couples TRBV7-2 to TRBJ1-2; D uncertain. The germline V gene encodes CDR1 SGHTA and CDR2 FQGNSA. CDR3 length: 13 amino acids. Trimming took off 6 bases at V and 4 bases at J, with 12 bases between the two ends. The CDR3 loop reads CASSLGRSYGYTF. DNA of the CDR3: TGTGCCAGCAGTTTGGGGAGGTCCTATGGCTACACCTTC.

The rearrangement joins TRBV2 to TRBJ1-4, with TRBD1 matching over 8 bases. The germline gives CDR1 SNHLY, CDR2 FYNNEI. CDR3 length equals 14 residues. V lost 6 bases and J lost 8; bases outside the gene matches: 8. DNA of the CDR3: TGTGCCAGCAGGAAGCAGGGGGCGGGGGAAAAACTGTTTTTT. Its protein product is CASRKQGAGEKLFF. The variable domain in full, with the rest retrieved from reference TRBV2 and TRBJ1-4, is EPEVTQTPSHQVTQMGQEVILRCVPISNHLYFYWYRQILGQKVEFLVSFYNNEISEKSEIFDDQFSVERPDGSNFTLKIRSTKLEDSAMYFCASRKQGAGEKLFFGSGTQLSVL.

The chain has TRBV10-3 and TRBJ1-1, with D possibly TRBD1 on 6 matching bases. V dropped 3 bases and J dropped 5 bases, with 13 bases sitting between them. Germline V gene data show CDR1 as ENHRY and CDR2 as SYGVKD. The CDR3 extends over 14 amino acids. In DNA, the CDR3 is TGTGCCATCAGTGAACTCAGGGGCGAAACTGAAGCTTTCTTT. Protein sequence: CAISELRGETEAFF.

This clone has only one observation. The J gene is TRBJ2-7, the V gene TRBV20-1; no firm D call. This CDR3 has 11 amino acids. Germline V gene lookup returns CDR1 DFQATT and CDR2 SNEGSKA (reference sequence). V dropped 1 base and J dropped 3 bases, with 4 bases sitting between them. CDR3 nucleotides: TGCAGTGCTAGAGGCAGCTACGAGCAGTACTTC. This codes for CSARGSYEQYF.

This chain connects TRBV6-5 to TRBJ2-7; TRBD1 aligns across 8 bases. From germline, CDR1 is MNHEY and CDR2 SVGAGI. There are 15 residues in the CDR3. V lost 6 bases and J lost 3; bases outside the gene matches: 10. CDR3 nucleotide sequence: TGTGCCAGCAGAGTCGACAGGGGTTCTAACTACGAGCAGTACTTC. It is translated as CASRVDRGSNYEQYF.

The genes are TRBV7-2 and TRBJ2-5, with D perhaps matching TRBD1 (6 bases). The CDR3 sequence is 14 residues long. V lost 1 base, J lost 1 base, and 7 bases lay in between. CDR1 is SGHTA and CDR2 is FQGNSA in the germline V gene. The CDR3 nucleotides are TGTGCCAGCAGCTTAGACAGGGCCCAAGAGACCCAGTACTTC. This gives the protein CASSLDRAQETQYF.

The gene calls are TRBV7-8 and TRBJ1-1; D is perhaps TRBD1 (6 bases). CDR1 and CDR2 (germline): SGHVS, FQNEAQ. Trimming pared 8 bases from V and 1 base from J, leaving 11 bases between. CDR3 length: 13 amino acids. The CDR3: CASRQVENTEAFF. In DNA form, the CDR3 reads TGTGCCAGCCGACAGGTCGAGAACACTGAAGCTTTCTTT.

The chain uses TRBV19 and TRBJ1-5; no firm D call. There are 13 residues in the CDR3. V lost 1 base, J lost 6 bases, and 7 bases lay in between. Per germline, CDR1 LNHDA and CDR2 SQIVND (reference sequence). CDR3 nucleotide sequence: TGTGCCAGTAGTATAGGATCGGGTCAGCCCCAGCATTTT. Protein product: CASSIGSGQPQHF.